A selection of T cell receptor beta chains follows, all from one sample in a study of regulatory T cells in long-lasting Graves disease. Using its own MiXCR run on the multiplex PCR reads, TCRdb lists one record per CDR3 protein. The table shows about 460,000 distinct CDR3 sequences, with less than 15% occurring only once. Another study also made use of these data, one on T cells in Graves' hyperthyroidism and ophthalmopathy.

The specimen comprised peripheral blood mononuclear cells (PBMCs), sampled at new diagnosis, from a patient treated with antithyroid drugs. The receptor set was obtained from a woman between 50 and 59 years old with Graves disease. Each CDR3 is given with its conserved first and last residue. A D gene is named only where the DNA matches it firmly. Clone sizes are given selectively: once, few, many, or a class where the clone is expanded.

v_call	clone_size	d_call	j_call	cdr3_nt	cdr3_aa
TRBV6-1	few	-	TRBJ1-5	TGTGCCAGCAGTCCCCCGAACAATCAGCCCCAGCATTTT	CASSPPNNQPQHF
TRBV3-1	-	TRBD2	TRBJ2-3	TGTGCCAGCAGCCGTTCTAGCGGGAGTCTGGGCACAGATACGCAGTATTTT	CASSRSSGSLGTDTQYF
TRBV28	many	-	TRBJ1-2	TGTGCCAGCAGTCCCCCGGGCAGCTCGAAGTATCCCTATGGCTACACCTTC	CASSPPGSSKYPYGYTF
TRBV9	few	-	TRBJ2-1	TGTGCCAGCAGCGTAGCTGGGGGGAATGAGCAGTTCTTC	CASSVAGGNEQFF
TRBV6-1	few	-	TRBJ2-5	TGTGCCAGCAGTGGGGAAAGGTTGGCAGGGATAGAGACCCAGTACTTC	CASSGERLAGIETQYF
TRBV6-2/TRBV6-3	many	-	TRBJ2-7	TGTGCCAGCAGCTACGATGGGACTGGGTACGAGCAGTACTTC	CASSYDGTGYEQYF
TRBV19	few	TRBD1	TRBJ2-2	TGTGCCAGTAGCCCCAGGGGGCAAAACTCCGGGGAGCTGTTTTTT	CASSPRGQNSGELFF
TRBV28	many	-	TRBJ1-6	TGTGCCAGCAGTCCCCATCTGGATAATTCACCCCTCCACTTT	CASSPHLDNSPLHF
TRBV7-2	-	TRBD1	TRBJ2-5	TGTGCCAGCAGCTTCCGGGACAGGGAAGAGACCCAGTACTTC	CASSFRDREETQYF
TRBV7-9	many	TRBD1	TRBJ2-7	TGTGCCAGCAACTTAGAAGGTACAGGGGGCTATTTTCGCGAGCAGTACTTC	CASNLEGTGGYFREQYF
TRBV7-2	-	TRBD1	TRBJ2-7	TGTGCCAGCAGCAACTGGGACAGCTCCTACGAGCAGTACTTC	CASSNWDSSYEQYF
TRBV9	-	TRBD2	TRBJ2-7	TGTGCCAGCAGCAAAACTAGCGGGAGAGGTCCCCCGCAGTACTTC	CASSKTSGRGPPQYF
TRBV27	-	TRBD1	TRBJ2-1	TGTGCCAGAAAAACAGGGGGCAAGGGTTGTGAGCAGTTCTTC	CARKTGGKGCEQFF
TRBV19	-	-	TRBJ1-1	TGTGCCAGTAGTTCCCAGGGATCTTACATGAACACTGAAGCTTTCTTT	CASSSQGSYMNTEAFF
TRBV20-1	few	TRBD2	TRBJ2-7	TGCAGTGCTAGTCCTAGCGGGAGGCTCGAGCAGTACTTC	CSASPSGRLEQYF
TRBV19	-	-	TRBJ2-2	TGTGCCAGTAGTATATCCCAACAGGTCACCGGGGAGCTGTTTTTT	CASSISQQVTGELFF
TRBV6-5	many	-	TRBJ2-3	TGTGCCAGCAGTTACTATTCGCGGGACCGCGGAGATACGCAGTATTTT	CASSYYSRDRGDTQYF
TRBV20-1	many	TRBD2	TRBJ2-1	TGCAGTGCTAGAGATCAGGCGGGAGCATACAATGAGCAGTTCTTC	CSARDQAGAYNEQFF
TRBV5-1	many	TRBD2	TRBJ2-3	TGCGCCAGCAGCCAGGGAGCGGGGGACGGCACAGATACGCAGTATTTT	CASSQGAGDGTDTQYF
TRBV18	few	-	TRBJ2-1	TGCGCCAGCAGTGACCCCGGGGCGGGCTCAGACAATGAGCAGTTCTTC	CASSDPGAGSDNEQFF
TRBV6-1	many	-	TRBJ2-1	TGTGCCAGCACCAGTGACTACTCTTACAATGAGCAGTTCTTC	CASTSDYSYNEQFF
TRBV10-3	once	TRBD1	TRBJ2-1	TGTGCCATCAGTGAGACGGGACAGGGTGACAATGAGCAGTTCTTC	CAISETGQGDNEQFF
TRBV4-1	-	TRBD2	TRBJ2-1	TGCGCCAGCAGCCAAGCTTCTAGCGGCCGCTACAATGAGCAGTTCTTC	CASSQASSGRYNEQFF
TRBV30	-	TRBD2	TRBJ2-3	TGTGCCTGGAACCCAATAGCGGGGGGGACAGATACGCAGTATTTT	CAWNPIAGGTDTQYF
TRBV7-9	many	-	TRBJ2-1	TGTGCCAGCAGCTACCCCCGAGGAGGAGGCTCCTACAATGAGCAGTTCTTC	CASSYPRGGGSYNEQFF
TRBV24-1	many	TRBD1	TRBJ2-5	TGTGCCACCAGTGATTTGTTAAGTATCCGGGACAGTGAAGAGACCCAGTACTTC	CATSDLLSIRDSEETQYF